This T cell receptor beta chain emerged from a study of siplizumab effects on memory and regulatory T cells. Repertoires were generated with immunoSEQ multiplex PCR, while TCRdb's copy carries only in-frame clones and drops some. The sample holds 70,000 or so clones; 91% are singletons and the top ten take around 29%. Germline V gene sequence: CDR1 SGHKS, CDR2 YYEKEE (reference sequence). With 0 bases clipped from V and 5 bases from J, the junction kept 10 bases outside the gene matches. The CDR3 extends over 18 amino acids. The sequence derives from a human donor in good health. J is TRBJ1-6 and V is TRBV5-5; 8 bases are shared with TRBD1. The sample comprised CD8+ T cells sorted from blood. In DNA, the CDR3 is TGTGCCAGCAGCTTGGCCGGACAGGGCCCTTATGATAATTCACCCCTCCACTTT. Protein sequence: CASSLAGQGPYDNSPLHF.